Given below is one TCR beta chain in context. The antigen remains unidentified. The sample belongs to a study of tumor-infiltrating lymphocytes in primary liver carcinoma. Study-level background: Patients included men and women of 30 to 69 years. Study results and caveats: Tumors and blood were compared for top-250-clone fraction, and tumors had the significantly higher value (p = 0.039).

Using a constant-region primer together with ProtoScript II reverse transcriptase, TCR beta cDNA was made from about 500 ng of total RNA. Employing slightly modified ARM-PCR, three nested multiplex PCR rounds were run, and these gave rise to the TCR beta libraries. A C-beta reverse primer was combined with TRBV1-TRBV30 forward primers in the first two PCR rounds, and each round had 10 cycles. Each CDR3 protein gets one entry after TCRdb re-called the multiplex PCR reads with MiXCR. The sample has about 200,000 distinct CDR3 sequences; approximately 65% are singletons. They got blood RNA out of unsorted whole blood and also pulled out germline DNA. V was pared by 6 bases and J by 8 bases, with 10 bases of the junction left unmatched. Germline V lookup: CDR1 SGHRS, CDR2 YFSETQ. The CDR3 is 14 amino acids.

The rearrangement joins TRBV5-1 to TRBJ1-4; 7 bases are a match to TRBD1. The source of this sequence is a woman between 55 and 75 years old with primary liver carcinoma and hepatitis B virus infection. The sample was peripheral blood. CDR3 amino acids: CASTRQGGREKLFF. CDR3 coding DNA: TGCGCCAGCACTCGGCAGGGGGGTAGGGAAAAACTGTTTTTT. Looking up the rest from reference TRBV5-1 and TRBJ1-4 gives the full variable domain: KAGVTQTPRYLIKTRGQQVTLSCSPISGHRSVSWYQQTPGQGLQFLFEYFSETQRNKGNFPGRFSGRQFSNSRSEMNVSTLELGDSALYLCASTRQGGREKLFFGSGTQLSVL.